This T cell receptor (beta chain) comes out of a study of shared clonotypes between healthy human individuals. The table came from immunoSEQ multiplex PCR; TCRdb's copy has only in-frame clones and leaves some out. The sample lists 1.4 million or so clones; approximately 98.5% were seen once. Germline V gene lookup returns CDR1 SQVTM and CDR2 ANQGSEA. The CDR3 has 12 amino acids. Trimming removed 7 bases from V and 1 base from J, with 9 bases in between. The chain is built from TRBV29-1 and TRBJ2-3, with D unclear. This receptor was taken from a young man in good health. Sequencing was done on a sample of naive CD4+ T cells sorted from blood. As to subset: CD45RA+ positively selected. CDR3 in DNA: TGCAGCGCCTGGGATGGCACAGATACGCAGTATTTT. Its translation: CSAWDGTDTQYF.